This T cell receptor beta chain was recorded in a study of blood T cells in healthy people across ages. Combining a sample-barcoded 5' primer with a J-beta primer mix, a second PCR ran for about 6 to 11 cycles. MiXCR, run by TCRdb on the 5' RACE reads, gives a single entry per CDR3 protein. The table has hundreds of thousands of distinct CDR3 sequences, roughly 32% seen once. The receptor was derived from a woman older than 75 in good health. The sample was blood.

CDR3 region: CASSGTSGSKTQYF. In nucleotides, the CDR3 is TGTGCCAGCAGTGGGACTAGCGGGAGTAAGACCCAGTACTTC. This sequence joins TRBV25-1 and TRBJ2-5, with 13 bases aligning to TRBD2. This CDR3 has 14 residues. The V segment lost 4 bases and the J segment 6 bases; nucleotides outside the gene matches: 2. The germline CDR1 and CDR2 sequences are MGHDK and SYGVNS.